What follows are 22 T cell receptor beta chains derived from one specimen sequenced in a study of T-cell memory formation after mild COVID-19. In TCRdb, the 5' RACE reads were re-called with MiXCR into one record per CDR3 protein. The repertoire consists of 280,000 or so distinct CDR3 sequences, with over 7% occurring once and the leading ten covering 20% to 25%. Material for sequencing was PBMCs or a T cell subset sorted from them (not recorded which). These receptors were taken from a man between 18 and 29 years old who had mild COVID-19 (a few samples of this study predate the infection). Cell type and time point are not known.

The chain carries TRBV5-1 and TRBJ2-1; either TRBD1 or TRBD2 may fit D (5 bases each). CDR1 SGHRS and CDR2 YFSETQ come from the germline V gene. This CDR3 has 13 amino acids. The V end was cut by 1 base, the J end by 6 bases, with 8 bases between. CDR3: CASSLKGTNEQFF. In DNA form, the CDR3 reads TGCGCCAGCAGCTTGAAAGGGACCAATGAGCAGTTCTTC.

The chain is built from TRBV10-3 and TRBJ1-1; no clear D. The germline V gene has CDR1 ENHRY and CDR2 SYGVKD. CDR3 length equals 13 residues. V was shortened by 8 bases and J by 7 bases, with 17 bases between the two germline ends. The chain's CDR3 is CAIALGEEREAFF. The CDR3 DNA follows: TGTGCCATCGCTCTCGGGGAGGAGCGTGAAGCTTTCTTT.

The chain uses TRBV27 and TRBJ2-5, with a possible D match to TRBD1 (5 bases). Trimming left V 0 bases short and J 5 bases short, with 13 bases between. The CDR3 contains 15 residues. CDR1 is MNHEY, CDR2 SMNVEV, per germline (reference sequence). CDR3 sequence reads: CASSLSPSGRETQYF. DNA of the CDR3: TGTGCCAGCAGTTTATCCCCGTCAGGGCGGGAGACCCAGTACTTC.

This clonotype was seen repeatedly, ten times or more. The chain couples TRBV20-1 to TRBJ2-1; maybe TRBD2 (5 bases). This CDR3 region has 12 residues. Germline loops: CDR1 DFQATT, CDR2 SNEGSKA (reference sequence). V lost 5 bases to trimming and J lost 3 bases, with 8 bases between them. The CDR3 coding sequence is TGCAGTGCTTCGGCGGGCTACAATGAGCAGTTCTTC. As protein: CSASAGYNEQFF.

This clonotype was seen a handful of times. The chain recombines TRBV5-1 with TRBJ2-2; D perhaps matches TRBD1 (6 bases). Germline V gene lookup returns CDR1 SGHRS and CDR2 YFSETQ. Trimming cost V 3 bases and J 0 bases, with 12 bases left between them. This CDR3 is built from 16 residues. CDR3 protein: CASSSTGSANTGELFF. CDR3 DNA sequence: TGCGCCAGCAGCTCTACAGGGTCCGCGAACACCGGGGAGCTGTTTTTT.

The chain is built from TRBV7-2 and TRBJ1-1; D possibly corresponds to TRBD1 (5 bases). The CDR3 loop spans 14 amino acids. Germline V CDR1 and CDR2: SGHTA, FQGNSA. The V end lost 5 bases, the J end lost 0 bases, and 10 bases lay between the germline ends. CDR3 DNA sequence: TGTGCCAGCAGCATAGAGGGGTTGAACACTGAAGCTTTCTTT. This codes for CASSIEGLNTEAFF.

The rearrangement links TRBV29-1 to TRBJ1-1; no clear D gene. Germline CDR1 is SQVTM and CDR2 is ANQGSEA. The germline V and J ends were trimmed by 4 bases and 2 bases, with 11 bases remaining between them. The CDR3 contains 13 residues. The CDR3 nucleotides are TGCAGCGTTGCCCTCTTGGGTAACACTGAAGCTTTCTTT. It translates to CSVALLGNTEAFF.

In its sample, this clonotype was seen a few times. V usage is TRBV5-1 and J usage is TRBJ1-5; D might be TRBD1 (5 bases). Germline V lookup: CDR1 SGHRS, CDR2 YFSETQ. V was pared by 0 bases and J by 4 bases, with 11 bases between. The CDR3 has 15 amino acids. CDR3 nucleotides: TGCGCCAGCAGCTTGGATGGTCGGGGGAATCAGCCCCAGCATTTT. Translated, it gives CASSLDGRGNQPQHF.

This clonotype was seen repeatedly, ten times or more. The genes are TRBV7-2 and TRBJ2-5; D remains ambiguous. This CDR3 contains 13 residues. V was trimmed by 5 bases and J by 3 bases, leaving 10 bases between them. Germline CDR1 is SGHTA and CDR2 is FQGNSA. CDR3: CASSLALKETQYF. The CDR3 coding sequence is TGTGCCAGCAGCCTCGCCCTTAAAGAGACCCAGTACTTC.

In its sample, this clonotype was seen a few times. The chain is built from TRBV20-1 and TRBJ2-2, with a tentative D call TRBD2 (5 bases). The germline V gene encodes CDR1 DFQATT and CDR2 SNEGSKA (reference sequence). The CDR3 consists of 16 residues. V was shortened by 1 base and J by 3 bases, with 15 bases between the two germline ends. The CDR3 nucleotides read TGCAGTGCTAGAGGAGGAGGCGGTACGGACACCGGGGAGCTGTTTTTT. It specifies CSARGGGGTDTGELFF.

The DNA of the CDR3 is TGTGCCAGCAGCGTAGGACTAGAAAGCACAGATACGCAGTATTTT. Translating it yields CASSVGLESTDTQYF. The V and J genes are TRBV9 and TRBJ2-3; TRBD2 might be the D (6 bases). In germline, CDR1 is SGDLS, CDR2 YYNGEE. V lost 0 bases, J lost 0 bases, and 8 bases lay in between. This CDR3 region has 15 residues. Together with reference TRBV9 and TRBJ2-3, the CDR3 gives the full variable domain: DSGVTQTPKHLITATGQRVTLRCSPRSGDLSVYWYQQSLDQGLQFLIQYYNGEERAKGNILERFSAQQFPDLHSELNLSSLELGDSALYFCASSVGLESTDTQYFGPGTRLTVL.

In this sample, this clonotype turned up many times. The CDR3 is CASNGQGAGGTEAFF. CDR3 in DNA: TGTGCCAGCAACGGACAGGGGGCAGGGGGAACTGAAGCTTTCTTT. The chain links TRBV6-5 to TRBJ1-1; 11 bases map to TRBD1. The germline V gene encodes CDR1 MNHEY and CDR2 SVGAGI. Unmatched junction bases numbered 9, after V lost 7 bases and J lost 5 bases. The CDR3 is made up of 15 amino acids.

This clonotype was detected only a few times. The rearrangement links TRBV6-5 to TRBJ2-5; tentatively, D is TRBD1 (5 bases). The V gene lost 5 bases and the J gene lost 5 bases, with 18 bases spanning the gap. Germline V lookup: CDR1 MNHEY, CDR2 SVGAGI. This CDR3 is 15 amino acids long. CDR3 nucleotides: TGTGCCAGCAGTGAATTGGGGCGACAGACGGAGACCCAGTACTTC. The encoded protein is CASSELGRQTETQYF.

The chain is built from TRBV3-1 and TRBJ2-6; D is perhaps TRBD1 or TRBD2 (5 bases each). The V gene's germline CDR1 is LGHDT and CDR2 YNNKEL (reference sequence). The CDR3 has 18 residues. The ends were cut back, 5 bases at V and 1 base at J, with 18 bases in the middle. CDR3 amino acids: CASSEVALWGSGANVLTF. The CDR3 nucleotides read TGTGCCAGCAGCGAAGTGGCTCTCTGGGGGTCTGGGGCCAACGTCCTGACTTTC.

This clonotype was counted a few times. The chain joins TRBV20-1 to TRBJ1-1, with 7 positions matching TRBD1. This CDR3 comprises 14 residues. Unmatched junction bases numbered 7, after V lost 1 base and J lost 5 bases. Germline CDR1 and CDR2: DFQATT and SNEGSKA (reference sequence). In DNA, the CDR3 is TGCAGTGCTAGAGGCGCACAGGGGCGGACTGAAGCTTTCTTT. It translates to CSARGAQGRTEAFF.

This clonotype appeared many times. DNA of the CDR3: TGTGCCACCAGCAGAGGGGGGGGATACAATCAGCCCCAGCATTTT. Translation: CATSRGGGYNQPQHF. V and J are TRBV15 and TRBJ1-5; D might be TRBD1 (5 bases). This CDR3 has 15 amino acids. CDR1 and CDR2 from the germline V gene are LNHNV and YYDKDF (reference sequence). Trimming cost V 1 base and J 3 bases, with 10 bases left between them.

This clonotype showed up just a few times. The CDR3 region has the DNA TGTGCCAGCAGCCAAGATTATCGGCGGGCCCGACTTGATACGCAGTATTTT. Translation gives CASSQDYRRARLDTQYF. The genes are TRBV3-1 and TRBJ2-3, with a tentative D call TRBD2 (5 bases). Trimming took off 0 bases at V and 6 bases at J, with 19 bases between the two ends. This CDR3 comprises 17 residues. Germline V gene lookup returns CDR1 LGHDT and CDR2 YNNKEL (reference sequence).

The chain links TRBV4-2 to TRBJ2-1; tentatively, D is TRBD1 (6 bases). Trimming removed 1 base from V and 4 bases from J, with 17 bases in between. Per germline, CDR1 LGHNA and CDR2 YNFKEQ. This CDR3 has 17 residues. This chain's CDR3 is CASSQVLEGESYNEQFF. CDR3 nucleotides: TGTGCCAGCAGCCAAGTTCTCGAGGGGGAGTCATACAATGAGCAGTTCTTC.

The rearrangement uses TRBV7-2 and TRBJ2-7, with D perhaps matching TRBD2 (5 bases). The ends were cut back, 5 bases at V and 4 bases at J, with 12 bases in the middle. Germline V gene lookup returns CDR1 SGHTA and CDR2 FQGNSA. The CDR3 spans 13 residues. The CDR3: CASSPREDYEQYF. CDR3 coding DNA: TGTGCCAGCAGCCCGAGGGAAGATTACGAGCAGTACTTC.

This clonotype turned up a few times. The chain has TRBV12-3 or TRBV12-4 and TRBJ1-1; D gene unclear. V was trimmed by 0 bases and J by 4 bases, leaving 6 bases between them. This CDR3 has 13 residues. This CDR3 reads CASSLAGPTEAFF. For the CDR3, the DNA is TGTGCCAGCAGTTTAGCGGGCCCCACTGAAGCTTTCTTT.

The table lists this clonotype with many counts. The J gene is TRBJ2-1, the V gene TRBV14, with D possibly matching TRBD1 (6 bases). V dropped 4 bases and J dropped 0 bases, with 10 bases sitting between them. There are 15 residues in the CDR3. Germline assignment: CDR1 SGHDN and CDR2 FVKESK. CDR3: CASSLRGSSYNEQFF. In nucleotides, the CDR3 is TGTGCCAGCAGCCTTAGGGGGAGCTCCTACAATGAGCAGTTCTTC.

This sequence joins TRBV4-3 and TRBJ2-7; the match to TRBD1 covers 7 bases. Germline-derived CDR1 and CDR2 are LGHNA and YSLEER. V was pared by 1 base and J by 0 bases, with 6 bases of the junction left unmatched. This CDR3 region has 16 residues. CDR3 protein: CASSQGGRGSSYEQYV. For the CDR3, the DNA is TGCGCCAGCAGCCAAGGGGGCAGGGGGAGCTCCTACGAGCAGTACGTC.